The rows below give T cell receptor beta chains drawn from one sample of a study of T cell repertoires in cytomegalovirus infection. One entry per CDR3 protein, called by TCRdb with MiXCR from the reads. The sample lists about 740,000 distinct CDR3 sequences, less than 40% occurring once. Source material: PBMCs. Receptors were obtained from a human donor in good health (CMV status not recorded). Some clones in this sample may be carry-over from other donors' samples. CDR3s include the opening cysteine and the closing phenylalanine or tryptophan. D genes are given only for firm matches. Expanded clones are given a class, and other clones once, few, many or no size at all.

D gene: NA
J gene: TRBJ2-2
clone size: few
V gene: TRBV11-3
CDR3 DNA: TGTGCCAGCAGCTTGGAAGTGTGGGGAGACGGGGAGCTGTTTTTT
CDR3 protein: CASSLEVWGDGELFF

D gene: NA
J gene: TRBJ1-1
clone size: NA
V gene: TRBV7-9
CDR3 DNA: TGTGCCAGCAGCGACCAGTACGTGGGTGCTTTCTTT
CDR3 protein: CASSDQYVGAFF

D gene: TRBD2
J gene: TRBJ2-3
clone size: many
V gene: TRBV7-2
CDR3 DNA: TGTGCCAGCAGCTTGACTAGCGGGAGGGCCACAGATACGCAGTATTTT
CDR3 protein: CASSLTSGRATDTQYF

D gene: NA
J gene: TRBJ1-1
clone size: NA
V gene: TRBV20-1
CDR3 DNA: TGCAGTGCTAGAGCTTACGCTATTCTGAACACTGAAGCTTTCTTT
CDR3 protein: CSARAYAILNTEAFF

D gene: NA
J gene: TRBJ2-2
clone size: few
V gene: TRBV4-2
CDR3 DNA: TGTGCCAGCAGCCAAGGGGGACATTACACCGGGGAGCTGTTTTTT
CDR3 protein: CASSQGGHYTGELFF

D gene: NA
J gene: TRBJ2-5
clone size: many
V gene: TRBV7-2
CDR3 DNA: TGTGCCAGCATAGGGGCCCTCGCTTCTGATTCTCAGACCCAGTACTTC
CDR3 protein: CASIGALASDSQTQYF

D gene: NA
J gene: TRBJ1-1
clone size: NA
V gene: TRBV6-1
CDR3 DNA: TGTGCCAGCAGCAAGGCTCGGGAAAACACTGAAGCTTTCTTT
CDR3 protein: CASSKARENTEAFF

D gene: NA
J gene: TRBJ2-1
clone size: many
V gene: TRBV28
CDR3 DNA: TGTGCCAGCACCCCCCCCCGGGCTACGCGACGTCATGAGCAGTTCTTC
CDR3 protein: CASTPPRATRRHEQFF

D gene: TRBD1
J gene: TRBJ2-1
clone size: few
V gene: TRBV24-1
CDR3 DNA: TGTGCCACCAGTGATTTGCCGGGACAGGGATCCGAGCAGTTCTTC
CDR3 protein: CATSDLPGQGSEQFF

D gene: TRBD1
J gene: TRBJ2-3
clone size: once
V gene: TRBV11-3
CDR3 DNA: TGTGCCAGCAGCTTAGGGGACAGTAGCACAGATACGCAGTATTTT
CDR3 protein: CASSLGDSSTDTQYF

D gene: TRBD1
J gene: TRBJ1-2
clone size: many
V gene: TRBV2
CDR3 DNA: TGTGCCAGCAGTCGGGACAGCAACTATGGCTACACCTTC
CDR3 protein: CASSRDSNYGYTF

D gene: NA
J gene: TRBJ2-4
clone size: NA
V gene: TRBV19
CDR3 DNA: TGTGCCAGTAGTATTTCTTCGGGTATTGGCATTCAGTACTTC
CDR3 protein: CASSISSGIGIQYF

D gene: TRBD1
J gene: TRBJ1-2
clone size: many
V gene: TRBV7-2
CDR3 DNA: TGTGCCAGCAGCTTTGGAAAAGGGACAGGGGCTGGCTACACCTTC
CDR3 protein: CASSFGKGTGAGYTF

D gene: NA
J gene: TRBJ2-1
clone size: NA
V gene: TRBV3-1
CDR3 DNA: TGTGCCAGCACCCCCCTCGGGGGGCAAGGGCAGTTCTTC
CDR3 protein: CASTPLGGQGQFF

D gene: TRBD1
J gene: TRBJ1-1
clone size: NA
V gene: TRBV5-1
CDR3 DNA: TGCGCCAGCAGCTTGGGTACAGGGGCACCCACTGAAGCTTTCTTT
CDR3 protein: CASSLGTGAPTEAFF

D gene: NA
J gene: TRBJ2-2
clone size: NA
V gene: TRBV5-1
CDR3 DNA: TGCGCCAGCTCTCAGCGGACGAACACCGGGGAGCTGTTTTTT
CDR3 protein: CASSQRTNTGELFF

D gene: NA
J gene: TRBJ2-5
clone size: NA
V gene: TRBV12-5
CDR3 DNA: TGTGCTAGTGTCCCTATCCGGGCAGGGTTATGGACCCAGTACTTC
CDR3 protein: CASVPIRAGLWTQYF

D gene: TRBD1
J gene: TRBJ1-5
clone size: once
V gene: TRBV20-1
CDR3 DNA: TGCAGTGCCAGAGGACAGGGAAGCAATCAGCCCCAGCATTTT
CDR3 protein: CSARGQGSNQPQHF

D gene: NA
J gene: TRBJ2-5
clone size: many
V gene: TRBV7-6
CDR3 DNA: TGTGCCAGCAGCTTACCAACGGCCCGTCAAGAGACCCAGTACTTC
CDR3 protein: CASSLPTARQETQYF

D gene: TRBD2
J gene: TRBJ2-7
clone size: few
V gene: TRBV6-5
CDR3 DNA: TGTGCCAGCAGTTCGCTAGCGGGAATGGGCGAGCAGTACTTC
CDR3 protein: CASSSLAGMGEQYF

D gene: NA
J gene: TRBJ2-3
clone size: many
V gene: TRBV6-1
CDR3 DNA: TGTGCCAGCAGTGCAATGACGGGGATAGATACGCAGTATTTT
CDR3 protein: CASSAMTGIDTQYF

D gene: NA
J gene: TRBJ2-7
clone size: few
V gene: TRBV28
CDR3 DNA: TGTGCCAGCAGTCCATTCCGGGACACAGCCTACGAGCAGTACTTC
CDR3 protein: CASSPFRDTAYEQYF

D gene: TRBD1
J gene: TRBJ1-1
clone size: NA
V gene: TRBV7-2
CDR3 DNA: TGTGCCAGGGGACAGGGGACGTACGGGGCTTTATTT
CDR3 protein: CARGQGTYGALF

D gene: NA
J gene: TRBJ2-2
clone size: NA
V gene: TRBV2
CDR3 DNA: TGTGCCAGCATTTCGGCACTGTACACCGGGGAGCTGTTTTTT
CDR3 protein: CASISALYTGELFF

D gene: NA
J gene: TRBJ1-2
clone size: many
V gene: TRBV7-9
CDR3 DNA: TGTGCCAGCAGCCTTGAGACGATGGCCTATGGCTACACCTTC
CDR3 protein: CASSLETMAYGYTF

D gene: TRBD2
J gene: TRBJ2-3
clone size: few
V gene: TRBV7-9
CDR3 DNA: TGTGCCAGCAGCCGAGGACTAGCAGAAGATACGCAGTATTTT
CDR3 protein: CASSRGLAEDTQYF

D gene: TRBD2
J gene: TRBJ2-3
clone size: few
V gene: TRBV6-6
CDR3 DNA: TGTGCCAGCAGTTATACTAGCGGACGCACAGATACGCAGTATTTT
CDR3 protein: CASSYTSGRTDTQYF

D gene: NA
J gene: TRBJ2-7
clone size: NA
V gene: TRBV5-1
CDR3 DNA: TGCGCCAGCACCATGGACAGCAACTACGAGCAGTACTTC
CDR3 protein: CASTMDSNYEQYF

D gene: TRBD2
J gene: TRBJ2-1
clone size: many
V gene: TRBV12-3/TRBV12-4
CDR3 DNA: TGTGCCAGCAGTAATGGACTAGTCTTGAATGAGCAGTTCTTC
CDR3 protein: CASSNGLVLNEQFF

D gene: NA
J gene: TRBJ2-7
clone size: many
V gene: TRBV7-6
CDR3 DNA: TGTGCCAGCAGCGGTCAGGTAAGCTCCTACGAGCAGTACTTC
CDR3 protein: CASSGQVSSYEQYF

D gene: NA
J gene: TRBJ2-1
clone size: many
V gene: TRBV7-8
CDR3 DNA: TGTGCCAGCAGCTTAGAAGGGCGGGGATCCTACAATGAGCAGTTCTTC
CDR3 protein: CASSLEGRGSYNEQFF

D gene: NA
J gene: TRBJ2-7
clone size: many
V gene: TRBV7-8
CDR3 DNA: TGTGCCAGCAGCTTACGCGGGGCGGGCCCCTACGAGCAGTACTTC
CDR3 protein: CASSLRGAGPYEQYF

D gene: NA
J gene: TRBJ1-1
clone size: NA
V gene: TRBV28
CDR3 DNA: TGTGCCAGCAGTTTTCGCCGACAGGCGCGGGGCACTGAAGCTTTCTTT
CDR3 protein: CASSFRRQARGTEAFF

D gene: NA
J gene: TRBJ1-1
clone size: few
V gene: TRBV5-5
CDR3 DNA: TGTGCCACAAAAACGAACACTGAAGCTTTCTTT
CDR3 protein: CATKTNTEAFF

D gene: TRBD1
J gene: TRBJ2-6
clone size: many
V gene: TRBV7-9
CDR3 DNA: TGTGCCAGCAGTTACAGGGGGGCTGGGGCCAACGTCCTGACTTTC
CDR3 protein: CASSYRGAGANVLTF

D gene: NA
J gene: TRBJ1-2
clone size: few
V gene: TRBV12-3/TRBV12-4
CDR3 DNA: TGTGCCAGCAGTTTAGGGGGTACCCTGGGCTACACCTTC
CDR3 protein: CASSLGGTLGYTF

D gene: TRBD1
J gene: TRBJ1-5
clone size: NA
V gene: TRBV25-1
CDR3 DNA: TGTGCCAGCAGCGGGACAGGGAAGAATCAGCCCCAGCATTTT
CDR3 protein: CASSGTGKNQPQHF

D gene: TRBD1
J gene: TRBJ1-2
clone size: once
V gene: TRBV7-8
CDR3 DNA: TGTGCCAGCAGCTCCGGACAGGGCCAAATCTATGGCTACACCTTC
CDR3 protein: CASSSGQGQIYGYTF

D gene: NA
J gene: TRBJ1-2
clone size: NA
V gene: TRBV4-1
CDR3 DNA: TGCGCCAGCAGCCAAGCGCTGACAAATTTAAACTATGGCTACACCTTC
CDR3 protein: CASSQALTNLNYGYTF

D gene: NA
J gene: TRBJ2-7
clone size: NA
V gene: TRBV27
CDR3 DNA: TGTGCCAGCAGTTTTGCAGCTTCCTACGAGCAGTACTTC
CDR3 protein: CASSFAASYEQYF

D gene: TRBD1
J gene: TRBJ2-5
clone size: NA
V gene: TRBV20-1
CDR3 DNA: TGCAGTGCAAAGAGGTGGGACAGGGGGCGCTGGGAGACCCAGTACTTC
CDR3 protein: CSAKRWDRGRWETQYF

D gene: NA
J gene: TRBJ1-5
clone size: NA
V gene: TRBV30
CDR3 DNA: TGTGCCTGGAGTCTTTTGGCACACGAAGGCCCCCAGCATTTT
CDR3 protein: CAWSLLAHEGPQHF

D gene: NA
J gene: TRBJ2-5
clone size: few
V gene: TRBV7-8
CDR3 DNA: TGTGCCAGCGAGGGGCAGCTCCAAGAGACCCAGTACTTC
CDR3 protein: CASEGQLQETQYF

D gene: TRBD2
J gene: TRBJ2-3
clone size: few
V gene: TRBV7-6
CDR3 DNA: TGTGCCAGCAGCTTTAGTCTTGCACTAGCGCTCCAGTATTTT
CDR3 protein: CASSFSLALALQYF

D gene: TRBD2
J gene: TRBJ2-1
clone size: NA
V gene: TRBV7-8
CDR3 DNA: TGTGCCAGCAGCTTAGCCAGCGGGAGCGGGTACGGGTACAATGAGCAGTTCTTC
CDR3 protein: CASSLASGSGYGYNEQFF

D gene: TRBD2
J gene: TRBJ2-1
clone size: NA
V gene: TRBV20-1
CDR3 DNA: TGCAGTGCTCTAATCATAGCGGGATGGAATGAGCAGTTCTTC
CDR3 protein: CSALIIAGWNEQFF

D gene: NA
J gene: TRBJ2-5
clone size: NA
V gene: TRBV4-1
CDR3 DNA: TGCGCCAGCAGCCAACCAGGCGCCCACCAAGAGACCCAGTACTTC
CDR3 protein: CASSQPGAHQETQYF

D gene: NA
J gene: TRBJ2-1
clone size: few
V gene: TRBV12-3/TRBV12-4
CDR3 DNA: TGTGCCAGCAGTTTATGGGATGAGCAGTTCTTC
CDR3 protein: CASSLWDEQFF